Listed below are T cell receptor beta chains from one sample, sequenced in a study of blood T cell repertoires in COVID-19. This table comes from immunoSEQ multiplex PCR, and its TCRdb copy is limited to in-frame clones, with some not included. Altogether some 200,000 clones are present, less than 90% being singletons, with the ten largest covering approximately 18%. Sequenced input: peripheral blood. The receptors were sampled from a woman older than 75 with active or convalescent COVID-19. CDR3s include the opening cysteine and the closing phenylalanine or tryptophan. A D gene is named only where the DNA matches it firmly. Rows give clone size only sometimes, using once, few, many, or a class for an expanded clone.

D: TRBD1
size: NA
J: TRBJ1-1
V: TRBV7-9
DNA: TGTGCCAGCAGCTTAGGACAGGGTAACGCTGAAGCTTTCTTT
CDR3: CASSLGQGNAEAFF

D: NA
size: NA
J: TRBJ1-6
V: TRBV7-3
DNA: TGTGCCAGCAGCTCCCAGGGGCTCTGGAATTCACCCCTCCACTTT
CDR3: CASSSQGLWNSPLHF

D: NA
size: NA
J: TRBJ1-4
V: TRBV6-5
DNA: TGTGCCAGCAGTTACTACAGGGCCGCGGAGGAAAAACTGTTTTTT
CDR3: CASSYYRAAEEKLFF

D: TRBD2
size: once
J: TRBJ2-7
V: TRBV18
DNA: TGTGCCAGCTCACCCTTAGCGGGAGGGGGGCTCGAGCAGTACTTC
CDR3: CASSPLAGGGLEQYF

D: NA
size: NA
J: TRBJ1-6
V: TRBV5-1
DNA: TGCGCCAGCAGCCCGACTAGTCTGAGCTCCTATAATTCACCCCTCCACTTT
CDR3: CASSPTSLSSYNSPLHF

D: NA
size: NA
J: TRBJ1-1
V: TRBV6-4
DNA: TGTGCCAGCAGTGACTCAACAGGCACGTCCACTGAAGCTTTCTTT
CDR3: CASSDSTGTSTEAFF

D: NA
size: NA
J: TRBJ2-1
V: TRBV28
DNA: TGTGCCAGCAGTTTACAGTACAATGAGCAGTTCTTC
CDR3: CASSLQYNEQFF

D: TRBD2
size: NA
J: TRBJ2-1
V: TRBV5-6
DNA: TGTGCCAGCAGCTGGGGACTAGCGGACAACAATGAGCAGTTCTTC
CDR3: CASSWGLADNNEQFF

D: NA
size: NA
J: TRBJ1-5
V: TRBV7-2
DNA: TGTGCCAGCAGCTTAGAGTCTTGGCCTTATAGCAATCAGCCCCAGCATTTT
CDR3: CASSLESWPYSNQPQHF

D: NA
size: once
J: TRBJ1-2
V: TRBV18
DNA: TGTGCCAGCTCACCAGGTGGGGGCAACTATGGCTACACCTTC
CDR3: CASSPGGGNYGYTF

D: NA
size: NA
J: TRBJ2-5
V: TRBV29-1
DNA: TGCAGCGTACTAAGGGGGGGGGAGACCCAGTACTTC
CDR3: CSVLRGGETQYF

D: NA
size: NA
J: TRBJ1-3
V: TRBV7-2
DNA: TGTGCCAGCAGCCGCAGAGGGGGGGACTCTGGAAACACCATATATTTT
CDR3: CASSRRGGDSGNTIYF

D: TRBD2
size: NA
J: TRBJ2-3
V: TRBV9
DNA: TGTGCCAGCAGCGTAACTAGCGGCCCCACAGATACGCAGTATTTT
CDR3: CASSVTSGPTDTQYF

D: TRBD2
size: NA
J: TRBJ2-1
V: TRBV18
DNA: TGTGCCAGCTCACGACTAGCGGGAGGCTACAATGAGCAGTTCTTC
CDR3: CASSRLAGGYNEQFF

D: NA
size: NA
J: TRBJ1-1
V: TRBV20-1
DNA: TGCAGTGTCCTGTTGAACACTGAAGCTTTCTTT
CDR3: CSVLLNTEAFF

D: TRBD2
size: NA
J: TRBJ2-7
V: TRBV30
DNA: TGTGCCTGGAGCGCTAGCGGCTCCTACGAGCAGTACTTC
CDR3: CAWSASGSYEQYF

D: NA
size: NA
J: TRBJ2-5
V: TRBV9
DNA: TGTGCCAGCAGCGTAGGGGGAGATGCCCGGACCCAGTACTTC
CDR3: CASSVGGDARTQYF

D: NA
size: NA
J: TRBJ2-1
V: TRBV30
DNA: TGTGCCTGGAGTCACTCAAGCTCCTACAATGAGCAGTTCTTC
CDR3: CAWSHSSSYNEQFF

D: TRBD1
size: NA
J: TRBJ2-6
V: TRBV7-9
DNA: TGTGCCAGCAGCGACAGGGCAGCTGGGGCCAACGTCCTGACTTTC
CDR3: CASSDRAAGANVLTF

D: TRBD1
size: NA
J: TRBJ1-4
V: TRBV28
DNA: TGTGCCAGCAGTTTACCGGGGACAGGGGGGGAAAAACTGTTTTTT
CDR3: CASSLPGTGGEKLFF

D: TRBD1
size: NA
J: TRBJ2-3
V: TRBV5-1
DNA: TGCGCCAGCAGCTTGTCCCAGGGGGGCACAGATACGCAGTATTTT
CDR3: CASSLSQGGTDTQYF

D: NA
size: NA
J: TRBJ2-3
V: TRBV4-1
DNA: TGCGCCAGCAGCCAATGGTCGCCAGCAGATACGCAGTATTTT
CDR3: CASSQWSPADTQYF

D: TRBD1
size: NA
J: TRBJ2-7
V: TRBV10-3
DNA: TGTGCCATCACTAGGACAGGGGTCCGCTACGAGCAGTACTTC
CDR3: CAITRTGVRYEQYF

D: TRBD2
size: once
J: TRBJ2-1
V: TRBV9
DNA: TGTGCCAGCAGCGTAGGACTAGCGGGGGGGCAAAATGAGCAGTTCTTC
CDR3: CASSVGLAGGQNEQFF

D: NA
size: NA
J: TRBJ1-2
V: TRBV24-1
DNA: TGTGCCACCAGTGCCTCCGGACAGACCATCGGAGGCTACACCTTC
CDR3: CATSASGQTIGGYTF

D: TRBD2
size: NA
J: TRBJ2-3
V: TRBV10-2
DNA: TGCGCCAGCAGTGCTAGCGGGATTTCAGATACGCAGTATTTT
CDR3: CASSASGISDTQYF

D: NA
size: NA
J: TRBJ1-3
V: TRBV5-4
DNA: TGTGCCAGCAGTTCCGACAGATTCTCTGGAAACACCATATATTTT
CDR3: CASSSDRFSGNTIYF

D: NA
size: NA
J: TRBJ1-1
V: TRBV12-3/TRBV12-4
DNA: TGTGCCAGCAGACGAGGACAAGTTGAAGCTTTCTTT
CDR3: CASRRGQVEAFF

D: NA
size: few
J: TRBJ2-3
V: TRBV5-4
DNA: TGTGCCAGCAGCTCGAGCACAGATACGCAGTATTTT
CDR3: CASSSSTDTQYF

D: NA
size: NA
J: TRBJ1-2
V: TRBV6-5
DNA: TGTGCCAGCCACTCAGGGTTTAACTATGGCTACACCTTC
CDR3: CASHSGFNYGYTF

D: NA
size: NA
J: TRBJ2-5
V: TRBV15
DNA: TGTGCCACCAGCAGAGAAGCCGACCAGGGAAAGACCCAGTACTTC
CDR3: CATSREADQGKTQYF

D: NA
size: NA
J: TRBJ1-2
V: TRBV18
DNA: TGTGCCAGCTCACCACCGGGCAGGGGAGGGTTTGGCTACACCTTC
CDR3: CASSPPGRGGFGYTF

D: TRBD1
size: NA
J: TRBJ1-2
V: TRBV7-9
DNA: TGTGCCAGCAGCCCCAATACCGGGACAGGGCGCTATGGCTACACCTTC
CDR3: CASSPNTGTGRYGYTF

D: TRBD1
size: NA
J: TRBJ2-7
V: TRBV29-1
DNA: TGCAGCGCCGTCTCGACAGGGTCGGACGAGCAGTACTTC
CDR3: CSAVSTGSDEQYF

D: TRBD2
size: NA
J: TRBJ2-1
V: TRBV7-9
DNA: TGTGCCAGCAGCTTGGGACTAGCGGACCTCAATGAGCAGTTCTTC
CDR3: CASSLGLADLNEQFF

D: NA
size: NA
J: TRBJ2-5
V: TRBV5-6
DNA: TGTGCCAGCAGCTTAAACCAGGGTGGGCGAGAGACCCAGTACTTC
CDR3: CASSLNQGGRETQYF

D: NA
size: NA
J: TRBJ1-6
V: TRBV5-6
DNA: TGTGCCAGCAGCTTGCGGGGAAGGGTGGAATCACCCCTCCACTTT
CDR3: CASSLRGRVESPLHF

D: TRBD2
size: NA
J: TRBJ2-5
V: TRBV7-3
DNA: TGTGCCAGCAGCTTAGGTAGCGGGGGGAGCCGTGAGACCCAGTACTTC
CDR3: CASSLGSGGSRETQYF

D: NA
size: NA
J: TRBJ1-1
V: TRBV30
DNA: TGTGCCTGGGTTATGGGAGGGACTGAAGCTTTCTTT
CDR3: CAWVMGGTEAFF

D: TRBD1
size: NA
J: TRBJ1-5
V: TRBV4-1
DNA: TGCGCCAGCAGCCAGACAGGGGGCGCAAAGCAGCCCCAGCATTTT
CDR3: CASSQTGGAKQPQHF

D: NA
size: NA
J: TRBJ1-5
V: TRBV28
DNA: TGTGCCAGCAGCCTAGGGGGTTTGCTCCAGCCCCAGCATTTT
CDR3: CASSLGGLLQPQHF

D: NA
size: NA
J: TRBJ1-2
V: TRBV19
DNA: TGTGCCAGTCACATCACCGGGGAACGAGTCTACACCTTC
CDR3: CASHITGERVYTF

D: NA
size: NA
J: TRBJ2-7
V: TRBV5-4
DNA: TGTGCCAGCAGCTTGGACCGGACAGCCTACGAGCAGTACTTC
CDR3: CASSLDRTAYEQYF

D: TRBD2
size: NA
J: TRBJ2-7
V: TRBV3-1/TRBV3-2
DNA: TGTGCCAGCAGCGCCGGGACTAGCTTAGAGCAGTACTTC
CDR3: CASSAGTSLEQYF

D: NA
size: NA
J: TRBJ1-2
V: TRBV3-1/TRBV3-2
DNA: TGTGCCAGCAGCCAAGTAAAGGGTTTTGACGGGACTGAGCCTGACCCTAACTATGGCTACACCTTC
CDR3: CASSQVKGFDGTEPDPNYGYTF

D: TRBD1
size: few
J: TRBJ2-7
V: TRBV9
DNA: TGTGCCAGCAGCGTCGGACAGGGTATGGGCGAGCAGTACTTC
CDR3: CASSVGQGMGEQYF

D: TRBD1
size: NA
J: TRBJ2-7
V: TRBV4-3
DNA: TGCGCCAGCAGCCACCGGGACAGGGACTACGAGCAGTACTTC
CDR3: CASSHRDRDYEQYF

D: TRBD2
size: NA
J: TRBJ2-3
V: TRBV15
DNA: TGTGCCACCAGCAGAGACGGGACTAGCGGAGATACGCAGTATTTT
CDR3: CATSRDGTSGDTQYF

D: NA
size: NA
J: TRBJ2-7
V: TRBV3-1/TRBV3-2
DNA: TGTGCCAGCAGCCAAAGGGGGGCGGGGGCTTACGACGAGCAGTACTTC
CDR3: CASSQRGAGAYDEQYF

D: TRBD2
size: NA
J: TRBJ2-2
V: TRBV7-6
DNA: TGTGCCAGCAGCTCCCGAGTAGCGGGAGGTGGCGGGGAGCTGTTTTTT
CDR3: CASSSRVAGGGGELFF

D: NA
size: NA
J: TRBJ2-6
V: TRBV7-2
DNA: TGTGCCAGCAGCCCAGGGGTCCCTGGGGCCAACGTCCTGACTTTC
CDR3: CASSPGVPGANVLTF

D: TRBD1
size: once
J: TRBJ1-2
V: TRBV4-3
DNA: TGCGCCAGCAGCCAAGACTATGGCAGGGGGTCGGACTATGGCTACACCTTC
CDR3: CASSQDYGRGSDYGYTF

D: NA
size: NA
J: TRBJ2-1
V: TRBV7-3
DNA: TGTGCCAGCAGCTTGAGGGTGGGCAATGAGCAGTTCTTC
CDR3: CASSLRVGNEQFF

D: TRBD2
size: once
J: TRBJ2-7
V: TRBV7-2
DNA: TGTGCCAGCAGCTTGGAACTAGCGGGAGGCACCGAGCAGTACTTC
CDR3: CASSLELAGGTEQYF

D: NA
size: NA
J: TRBJ2-7
V: TRBV11-2
DNA: TGTGCCAGCAGCTTCTTCCCCTACGAGCAGTACTTC
CDR3: CASSFFPYEQYF

D: NA
size: NA
J: TRBJ2-6
V: TRBV2
DNA: TGTGCCAGCAGCGCAGGCTCTGGGGCCAACGTCCTGACTTTC
CDR3: CASSAGSGANVLTF